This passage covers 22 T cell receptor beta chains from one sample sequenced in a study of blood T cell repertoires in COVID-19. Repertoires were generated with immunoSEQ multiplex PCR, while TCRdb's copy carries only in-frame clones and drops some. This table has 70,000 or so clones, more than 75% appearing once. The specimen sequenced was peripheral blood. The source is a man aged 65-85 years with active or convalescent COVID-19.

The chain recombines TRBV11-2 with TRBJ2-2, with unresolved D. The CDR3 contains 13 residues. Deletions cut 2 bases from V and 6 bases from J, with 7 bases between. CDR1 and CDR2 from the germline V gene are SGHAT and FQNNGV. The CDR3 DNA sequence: TGTGCCAGCAGCTTACTTAGATCCGGGGAGCTGTTTTTT. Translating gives CASSLLRSGELFF.

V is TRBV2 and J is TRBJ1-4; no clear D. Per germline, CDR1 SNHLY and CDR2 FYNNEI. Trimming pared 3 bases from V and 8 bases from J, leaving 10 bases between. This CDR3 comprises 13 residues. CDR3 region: CASSDQPGEKLFF. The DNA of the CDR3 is TGTGCCAGCAGTGATCAGCCGGGGGAAAAACTGTTTTTT.

For the CDR3, the DNA is TGTGCCAGCTCACCAACGACAGGTGGAACTGAAGCTTTCTTT. Translated, it gives CASSPTTGGTEAFF. This sequence joins TRBV18 and TRBJ1-1; possible D gene TRBD1, 6 bases. Per germline, CDR1 KGHSH and CDR2 LQKENI. V gave up 2 bases and J gave up 5 bases, with 12 bases separating them. The length of the CDR3 is 14 residues.

This CDR3 reads CASSYPTTGQIEAFF. As DNA, the CDR3 is TGTGCCAGCAGTTACCCGACGACGGGACAGATCGAAGCTTTCTTT. The chain uses TRBV6-6 and TRBJ1-1; 7 bases are a match to TRBD1. Germline V gives CDR1 MNHNY, CDR2 SVGAGI (reference sequence). The CDR3 contains 15 residues. The J segment lost 8 bases and the V segment lost 2 bases, leaving 11 bases of the junction unmatched.

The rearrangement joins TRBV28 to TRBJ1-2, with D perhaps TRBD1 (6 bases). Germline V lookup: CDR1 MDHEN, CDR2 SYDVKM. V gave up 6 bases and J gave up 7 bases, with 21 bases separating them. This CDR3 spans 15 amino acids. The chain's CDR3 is CASRWGTNLFGGYTF. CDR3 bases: TGTGCCAGCAGGTGGGGGACAAACCTTTTTGGTGGCTACACCTTC.

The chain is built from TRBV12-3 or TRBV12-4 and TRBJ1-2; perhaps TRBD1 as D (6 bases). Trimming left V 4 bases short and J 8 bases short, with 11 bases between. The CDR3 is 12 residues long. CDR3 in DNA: TGTGCCAGCAGTTCAGGGGTGGGAGGCTACACCTTC. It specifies CASSSGVGGYTF.

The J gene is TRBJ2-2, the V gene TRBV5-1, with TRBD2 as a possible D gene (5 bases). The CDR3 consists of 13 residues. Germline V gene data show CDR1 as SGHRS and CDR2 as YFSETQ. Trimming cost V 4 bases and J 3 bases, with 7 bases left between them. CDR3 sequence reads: CASSDSDTGELFF. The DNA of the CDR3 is TGCGCCAGCAGCGATAGCGACACCGGGGAGCTGTTTTTT.

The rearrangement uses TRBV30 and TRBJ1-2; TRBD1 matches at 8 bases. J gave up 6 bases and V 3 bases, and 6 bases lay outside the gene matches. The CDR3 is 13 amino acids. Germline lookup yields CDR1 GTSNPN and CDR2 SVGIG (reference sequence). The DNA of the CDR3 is TGTGCCTGGAGGGACAGGGAAATTAATGGCTACACCTTC. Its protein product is CAWRDREINGYTF.

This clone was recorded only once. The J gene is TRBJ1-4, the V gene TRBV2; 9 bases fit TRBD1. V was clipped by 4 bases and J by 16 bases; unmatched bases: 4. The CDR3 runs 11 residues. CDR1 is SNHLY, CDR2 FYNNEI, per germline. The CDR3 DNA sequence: TGTGCCAGCAGTGGGGACAGGGTTACGTTTTTT. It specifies CASSGDRVTFF. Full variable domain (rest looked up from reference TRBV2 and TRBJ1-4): EPEVTQTPSHQVTQMGQEVILRCVPISNHLYFYWYRQILGQKVEFLVSFYNNEISEKSEIFDDQFSVERPDGSNFTLKIRSTKLEDSAMYFCASSGDRVTFFGSGTQLSVL.

CDR3 loop: CSVEGTTNTGELFF. CDR3 in DNA: TGCAGCGTTGAAGGGACAACGAACACCGGGGAGCTGTTTTTT. The chain recombines TRBV29-1 with TRBJ2-2; D perhaps matches TRBD1 (5 bases). Germline CDR1 SQVTM, CDR2 ANQGSEA. With 1 base removed from V and 0 bases from J, the gap between germline ends came to 6 bases. CDR3 length: 14 residues.

The CDR3 DNA is TGTGCCAGCAGCGTCTCGGGAACAGGGAGTTCCTACAATGAGCAGTTCTTC. Its protein product is CASSVSGTGSSYNEQFF. The gene calls are TRBV9 and TRBJ2-1; possible D gene TRBD1, 6 bases. Germline CDR1 is SGDLS and CDR2 is YYNGEE. V lost 2 bases, J lost 1 base, and 16 bases lay in between. The CDR3 totals 17 residues.

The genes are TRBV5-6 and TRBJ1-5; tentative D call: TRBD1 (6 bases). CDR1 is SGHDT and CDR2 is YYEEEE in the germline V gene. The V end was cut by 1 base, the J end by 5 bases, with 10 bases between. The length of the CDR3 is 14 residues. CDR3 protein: CASSLWAGDQPQHF. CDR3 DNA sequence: TGTGCCAGCAGCTTGTGGGCAGGGGATCAGCCCCAGCATTTT.

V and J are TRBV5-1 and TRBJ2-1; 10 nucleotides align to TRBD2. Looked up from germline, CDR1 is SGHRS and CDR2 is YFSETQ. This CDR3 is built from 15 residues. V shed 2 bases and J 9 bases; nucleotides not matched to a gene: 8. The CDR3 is CASSFSLAGASEQFF. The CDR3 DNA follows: TGCGCCAGCAGCTTTTCGCTAGCGGGAGCCTCTGAGCAGTTCTTC. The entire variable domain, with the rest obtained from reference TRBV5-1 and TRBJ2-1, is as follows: KAGVTQTPRYLIKTRGQQVTLSCSPISGHRSVSWYQQTPGQGLQFLFEYFSETQRNKGNFPGRFSGRQFSNSRSEMNVSTLELGDSALYLCASSFSLAGASEQFFGPGTRLTVL.

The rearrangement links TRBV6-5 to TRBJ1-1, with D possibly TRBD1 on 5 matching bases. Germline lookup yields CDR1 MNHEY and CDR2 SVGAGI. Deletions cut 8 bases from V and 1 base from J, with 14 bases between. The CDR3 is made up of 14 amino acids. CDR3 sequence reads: CASGDGQRNTEAFF. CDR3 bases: TGTGCCAGCGGGGATGGACAAAGGAACACTGAAGCTTTCTTT.

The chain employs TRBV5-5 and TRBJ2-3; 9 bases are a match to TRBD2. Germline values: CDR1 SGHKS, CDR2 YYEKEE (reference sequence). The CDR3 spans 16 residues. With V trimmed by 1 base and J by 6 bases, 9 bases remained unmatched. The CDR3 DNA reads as TGTGCCAGCAGCTTGTCAAGCGGGAGGCGGATGGATACGCAGTATTTT. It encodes CASSLSSGRRMDTQYF.

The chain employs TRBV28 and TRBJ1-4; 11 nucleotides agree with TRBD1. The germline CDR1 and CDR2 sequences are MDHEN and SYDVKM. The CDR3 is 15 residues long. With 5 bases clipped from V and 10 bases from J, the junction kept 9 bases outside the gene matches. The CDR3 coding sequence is TGTGCCAGCAGTCTCCCCCCAGGACAGGGGGCAAAACTGTTTTTT. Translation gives CASSLPPGQGAKLFF.

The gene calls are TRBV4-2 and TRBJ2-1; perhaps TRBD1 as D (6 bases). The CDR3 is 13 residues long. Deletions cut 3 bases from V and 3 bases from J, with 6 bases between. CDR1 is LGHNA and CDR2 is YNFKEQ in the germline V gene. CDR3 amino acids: CASSHRGYNEQFF. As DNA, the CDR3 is TGTGCCAGCAGCCACAGGGGCTACAATGAGCAGTTCTTC.

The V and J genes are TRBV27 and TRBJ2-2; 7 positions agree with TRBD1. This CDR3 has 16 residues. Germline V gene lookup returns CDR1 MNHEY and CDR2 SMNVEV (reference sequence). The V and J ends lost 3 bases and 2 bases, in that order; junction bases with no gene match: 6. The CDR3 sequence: CASSFLRQGNTGELFF. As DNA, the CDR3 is TGTGCCAGCAGTTTTCTACGACAGGGAAACACCGGGGAGCTGTTTTTT.

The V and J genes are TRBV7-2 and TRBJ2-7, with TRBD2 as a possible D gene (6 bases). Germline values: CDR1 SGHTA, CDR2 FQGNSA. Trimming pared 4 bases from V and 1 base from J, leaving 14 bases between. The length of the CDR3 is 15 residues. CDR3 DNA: TGTGCCAGCAGCTCCAGTGGCGCGGGATCCTACGAGCAGTACTTC. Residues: CASSSSGAGSYEQYF.

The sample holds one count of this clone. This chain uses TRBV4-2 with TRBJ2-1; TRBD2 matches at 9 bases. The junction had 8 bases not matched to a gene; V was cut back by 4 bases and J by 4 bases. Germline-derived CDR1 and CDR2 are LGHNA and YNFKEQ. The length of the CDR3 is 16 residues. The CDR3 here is CASSPEWSGGYNEQFF. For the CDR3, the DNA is TGTGCCAGCAGCCCCGAGTGGAGCGGGGGGTACAATGAGCAGTTCTTC.

The CDR3, as DNA: TGTGCCAGCATCCGCCGGGACAGGCCGTTGAACACTGAAGCTTTCTTT. Its protein product is CASIRRDRPLNTEAFF. The chain recombines TRBV5-8 with TRBJ1-1; TRBD1 agrees at 8 bases. V was pared by 6 bases and J by 0 bases, with 10 bases of the junction left unmatched. Germline V lookup: CDR1 SGHTS, CDR2 YDEGEE. The CDR3 consists of 16 residues.

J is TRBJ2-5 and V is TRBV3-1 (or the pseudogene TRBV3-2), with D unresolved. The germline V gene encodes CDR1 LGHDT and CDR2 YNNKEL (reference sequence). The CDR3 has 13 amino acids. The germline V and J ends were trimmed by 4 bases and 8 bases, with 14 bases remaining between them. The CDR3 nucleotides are TGTGCCAGCAGCCTCCAGGCCCGGATAACCCAGTACTTC. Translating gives CASSLQARITQYF.